This record concerns one T cell receptor beta chain sequence. The source of the sample is a study of control samples from healthy donors and cancer patients. Assay used: immunoSEQ multiplex PCR; TCRdb lists only in-frame clones, some missing. The table records 90,000 to 150,000 clones, approximately 88% of them present only once. The clonotype was recovered from a man aged 40-50 years in good health. The source material was blood.

The CDR3 sequence is CASSLGTGSEQYF. CDR3 bases: TGTGCCAGCTCCCTCGGGACAGGGTCCGAGCAGTACTTC. The chain has TRBV18 and TRBJ2-7, with 9 bases identical to TRBD1. The CDR3 spans 13 residues. Germline loops: CDR1 KGHSH, CDR2 LQKENI. J was trimmed by 6 bases and V by 6 bases; bases with no gene match: 6.